These 4 T cell receptor beta chains came from one sample sequenced in a study of blood T cell repertoires in COVID-19. TCRdb's copy holds only in-frame clones and misses some; the assay was immunoSEQ multiplex PCR. Among fewer than 250,000 clones listed, more than 85% were seen once. Sequencing input: peripheral blood. These receptors all come from a man aged 35 to 55 with acute or convalescent COVID-19.

The table lists this clone with a few counts. The chain uses TRBV7-9 and TRBJ1-1; D perhaps matches TRBD1 (5 bases). This CDR3 is built from 17 residues. Germline-derived CDR1 and CDR2 are SEHNR and FQNEAQ (reference sequence). The V and J ends lost 4 bases and 8 bases respectively, with 26 bases between them. The CDR3 DNA reads TGTGCCAGCAGCTCATCGGACGCTTTTGGGGGGGTAGGAGAAGCTTTCTTT. Translated: CASSSSDAFGGVGEAFF.

This clone showed up just once. This rearrangement joins TRBV18 to TRBJ1-6, with TRBD1 matching 8 bases. The J segment lost 7 bases and the V segment lost 3 bases, leaving 8 bases of the junction unmatched. This CDR3 has 16 amino acids. Germline CDR1 KGHSH, CDR2 LQKENI. The CDR3 spells CASSPPGQGLNSPLHF. The CDR3 region has the DNA TGTGCCAGCTCACCTCCCGGACAGGGCCTAAATTCACCCCTCCACTTT.

The chain recombines TRBV19 with TRBJ1-4; tentative D call: TRBD1 (6 bases). The germline V gene has CDR1 LNHDA and CDR2 SQIVND (reference sequence). The length of the CDR3 is 13 residues. V shed 5 bases and J shed 5 bases, with 9 bases lying between them. The CDR3 DNA reads as TGTGCCAGTAGTTGGACAGAAAATGAAAAACTGTTTTTT. It is translated as CASSWTENEKLFF.

The chain has TRBV2 and TRBJ2-1; D is perhaps TRBD2 (5 bases). CDR1 SNHLY and CDR2 FYNNEI come from the germline V gene. The CDR3 runs 14 residues. V lost 1 base, J lost 7 bases, and 11 bases lay in between. In nucleotides, the CDR3 is TGTGCCAGCAGTGAAGGGGTGGGAGTGAATGAGCAGTTCTTC. Translating gives CASSEGVGVNEQFF.